What follows are 32 T cell receptor beta chains derived from one specimen sequenced in a study of cytomegalovirus exposure and HLA in healthy donors. PCR primers comprised 60 Vbeta and 13 Jbeta primers. Generated by immunoSEQ multiplex PCR, the TCRdb table keeps only in-frame clones and is missing some. This sample carries around 200,000 clones, around three quarters of them seen once, and the ten largest clones take roughly 0.7%. The sequencing input was PBMCs. The receptors were sampled from a boy younger than 18 in good health and CMV-seronegative.

This clone came up once. The chain employs TRBV28 and TRBJ1-2, with TRBD1 matching 9 bases. CDR1 and CDR2 (germline): MDHEN, SYDVKM. The CDR3 contains 13 residues. J lost 6 bases, V lost 9 bases, and 8 bases had no gene match. CDR3 nucleotides: TGTGCCAGACTCCGGGACAGGGAAAATGGCTACACCTTC. Encoded protein: CARLRDRENGYTF.

The sample holds a few counts of this clone. V gene TRBV5-6 combines with J gene TRBJ1-2; TRBD1 matches at 7 bases. Germline V gene lookup returns CDR1 SGHDT and CDR2 YYEEEE. The CDR3 runs 13 residues. V dropped 0 bases and J dropped 13; count of bases not matched to a gene: 9. Here the CDR3 DNA reads TGTGCCAGCAGCTTGGCGGGACAGCTGGCCAGCACCTTC. Translated, it gives CASSLAGQLASTF.

The V call is TRBV6-1, the J call TRBJ1-1, with D maybe TRBD1 (5 bases). Trimming pared 3 bases from V and 2 bases from J, leaving 7 bases between. Germline V lookup: CDR1 MNHNS, CDR2 SASEGT. The CDR3 has 13 amino acids. CDR3 sequence reads: CASSDDRNTEAFF. Here the CDR3 DNA reads TGTGCCAGCAGTGATGACAGAAACACTGAAGCTTTCTTT.

The chain carries TRBV25-1 and TRBJ1-2; 9 nucleotides line up with TRBD1. V dropped 6 bases and J dropped 6; count of bases not matched to a gene: 11. The germline V gene encodes CDR1 MGHDK and CDR2 SYGVNS. The CDR3 totals 15 residues. CDR3 loop: CASRGGQGKRDGYTF. Written as DNA, the CDR3 is TGTGCCAGCAGGGGAGGACAGGGGAAACGAGATGGCTACACCTTC.

The V gene is TRBV11-2, the J gene TRBJ2-5; TRBD2 aligns across 9 bases. In germline, CDR1 is SGHAT, CDR2 FQNNGV. The ends lost 0 bases at V and 2 bases at J; junction bases unmatched: 1. The CDR3 is 15 amino acids. DNA for the CDR3: TGTGCCAGCAGCTTAGAGGGACTAGCACAAGAGACCCAGTACTTC. Its translation: CASSLEGLAQETQYF.

This sequence joins TRBV6-1 and TRBJ1-1; possible D gene TRBD1, 6 bases. The germline V gene encodes CDR1 MNHNS and CDR2 SASEGT. The CDR3 has 14 amino acids. Trimming removed 7 bases from V and 5 bases from J, with 17 bases in between. The DNA of the CDR3 is TGTGCCAGCATGCCACAGGGAGTTGGGACTGAAGCTTTCTTT. It specifies CASMPQGVGTEAFF.

On this clone itself: One end of the junction fails to match germline, which may point to a read error. The chain combines TRBV2 with TRBJ2-7, with a tentative D call TRBD2 (6 bases). From germline, CDR1 is SNHLY and CDR2 FYNNEI. The CDR3 length is 13 residues. CDR3 sequence (DNA): TGTGCCAGCAACAGACTCCGGGGGTACGAGCGGTACTTC. Encoded protein: CASNRLRGYERYF.

The chain has TRBV19 and TRBJ2-3, with 12 bases fitting TRBD2. This CDR3 comprises 18 residues. J gave up 5 bases and V 0 bases, and 9 bases lay outside the gene matches. Germline CDR1 and CDR2: LNHDA and SQIVND (reference sequence). As DNA, the CDR3 is TGTGCCAGTAGTATAGATAGGGCTAGCGGGAGGGCCGGAGATACGCAGTATTTT. It translates to CASSIDRASGRAGDTQYF.

The chain has TRBV27 and TRBJ2-1, with 8 positions matching TRBD1. This CDR3 is built from 18 residues. CDR1 is MNHEY and CDR2 is SMNVEV in the germline V gene (reference sequence). Trimming at V came to 2 bases and at J to 6 bases, leaving 15 bases not matched to a gene. The CDR3: CASSLLTPGGSEGNEQFF. The CDR3 DNA sequence: TGTGCCAGCAGTTTACTCACTCCAGGGGGCTCGGAGGGCAATGAGCAGTTCTTC.

The rearrangement uses TRBV30 and TRBJ1-5, with TRBD1 matching over 10 bases. Germline V gene sequence: CDR1 GTSNPN, CDR2 SVGIG (reference sequence). CDR3 length: 15 residues. V lost 1 base, J lost 7 bases, and 7 bases stayed unmatched. CDR3 nucleotide sequence: TGTGCCTGGAGTGGTGGGACAGGGGAAGGGCAGCCCCAGCATTTT. The encoded protein is CAWSGGTGEGQPQHF.

This clone was seen once. The chain is built from TRBV7-2 and TRBJ1-5; TRBD1 aligns across 11 bases. CDR3 length equals 17 residues. With V trimmed by 5 bases and J by 9 bases, 15 bases remained unmatched. Germline V lookup: CDR1 SGHTA, CDR2 FQGNSA. The CDR3 sequence is CASSIRSGTGGEGPQHF. CDR3 coding DNA: TGTGCCAGCAGCATACGCTCCGGGACAGGGGGAGAGGGGCCCCAGCATTTT. The whole variable domain, remainder taken from reference TRBV7-2 and TRBJ1-5, is GAGVSQSPSNKVTEKGKDVELRCDPISGHTALYWYRQSLGQGLEFLIYFQGNSAPDKSGLPSDRFSAERTGGSVSTLTIQRTQQEDSAVYLCASSIRSGTGGEGPQHFGDGTRLSIL.

This rearrangement joins TRBV7-2 to TRBJ1-2, with 8 bases fitting TRBD1. The CDR3 has 15 residues. V lost 0 bases and J lost 6; bases outside the gene matches: 6. From germline, CDR1 is SGHTA and CDR2 FQGNSA. In nucleotides, the CDR3 is TGTGCCAGCAGCTTAGCGGGGACAGGTGGGCATGGCTACACCTTC. Its protein is CASSLAGTGGHGYTF.

The CDR3 spells CASSASDRRGGYTF. The CDR3 DNA is TGTGCCAGCAGCGCTTCGGACAGGCGCGGAGGCTACACCTTC. This sequence joins TRBV9 and TRBJ1-2; 7 bases match TRBD1. This CDR3 has 14 residues. CDR1 is SGDLS, CDR2 YYNGEE, per germline. V lost 3 bases and J lost 8; bases outside the gene matches: 10.

The chain is built from TRBV19 and TRBJ1-1; D is perhaps TRBD1 (5 bases). Germline loops: CDR1 LNHDA, CDR2 SQIVND (reference sequence). This CDR3 spans 14 amino acids. The ends were cut back, 3 bases at V and 3 bases at J, with 11 bases in the middle. The CDR3 DNA is TGTGCCAGTAGTATCTCAGGGTGGGACACTGAAGCTTTCTTT. Translation: CASSISGWDTEAFF.

The V and J genes are TRBV5-6 and TRBJ1-2; 9 bases align to TRBD1. The CDR3 is made up of 16 amino acids. Losses at the gene ends were 4 bases for V and 4 bases for J; bases not matched to a gene: 11. Germline V gives CDR1 SGHDT, CDR2 YYEEEE. The CDR3 region is CASSQPRQGDGYGYTF. Written as DNA, the CDR3 is TGTGCCAGCAGCCAACCCAGACAGGGGGACGGCTATGGCTACACCTTC.

In the case of this clone: Other DNA sequences from this sample encode an identical CDR3 as well. V usage is TRBV11-2 and J usage is TRBJ2-7, with 7 bases that match TRBD1. Germline values: CDR1 SGHAT, CDR2 FQNNGV. The CDR3 totals 12 residues. V dropped 0 bases and J dropped 7; count of bases not matched to a gene: 0. In nucleotides, the CDR3 is TGTGCCAGCAGCTTAGACAGGGGGGAGCAGTACTTC. Translated: CASSLDRGEQYF.

The V call is TRBV14, the J call TRBJ2-5; D not certain. CDR1 and CDR2 (germline): SGHDN, FVKESK. The CDR3 spans 17 residues. V lost 4 bases and J lost 1, with 19 bases in between. The CDR3 DNA reads TGTGCCAGCAGCCCCGCTTCCTTCTACGCAACCCAAGAGACCCAGTACTTC. The encoded protein is CASSPASFYATQETQYF.

This rearrangement joins TRBV30 to TRBJ1-2; 11 bases fit TRBD1. The CDR3 length is 14 residues. Germline CDR1 and CDR2: GTSNPN and SVGIG (reference sequence). J was trimmed by 4 bases and V by 6 bases; bases with no gene match: 7. The CDR3 nucleotides are TGTGCCTGCAAAGGACAGGGGGCTGTCTATGGCTACACCTTC. Translation: CACKGQGAVYGYTF.

The genes are TRBV6-6 and TRBJ2-1; 7 nucleotides match TRBD2. The germline V gene has CDR1 MNHNY and CDR2 SVGAGI (reference sequence). V gave up 8 bases and J gave up 3 bases; unmatched junction bases: 7. This CDR3 has 14 residues. The DNA for the CDR3 is TGTGCCAGCCAGGGAGGGGCCCGCTACAATGAGCAGTTCTTC. Residues: CASQGGARYNEQFF.

V usage is TRBV7-2 and J usage is TRBJ1-1; 10 bases fit TRBD1. CDR1 is SGHTA and CDR2 is FQGNSA in the germline V gene. J was trimmed by 4 bases and V by 5 bases; bases with no gene match: 7. The CDR3 contains 15 residues. CDR3 coding DNA: TGTGCCAGCAGCCCCGGCCGGGACAGGGGCACTGAAGCTTTCTTT. It yields the protein CASSPGRDRGTEAFF. The complete variable domain, with remaining parts taken from reference TRBV7-2 and TRBJ1-1, reads GAGVSQSPSNKVTEKGKDVELRCDPISGHTALYWYRQSLGQGLEFLIYFQGNSAPDKSGLPSDRFSAERTGGSVSTLTIQRTQQEDSAVYLCASSPGRDRGTEAFFGQGTRLTVV.

The sample holds one count of this clone. This rearrangement joins TRBV11-2 to TRBJ1-2; TRBD1 matches at 7 bases. J was trimmed by 6 bases and V by 4 bases; bases with no gene match: 5. The CDR3 length is 13 residues. Germline values: CDR1 SGHAT, CDR2 FQNNGV. The CDR3 nucleotides read TGTGCCAGCAGCTCCTCAGGGGGGAATGGCTACACCTTC. It specifies CASSSSGGNGYTF.

The chain employs TRBV7-6 and TRBJ2-3, with TRBD2 identical over 12 bases. This CDR3 has 16 residues. V was clipped by 1 base and J by 1 base; unmatched bases: 0. Germline V gene lookup returns CDR1 SGHVS and CDR2 FNYEAQ. The CDR3 sequence: CASSLGLAGGTDTQYF. DNA for the CDR3: TGTGCCAGCAGCTTAGGACTAGCGGGAGGCACAGATACGCAGTATTTT. Full variable domain (rest looked up from reference TRBV7-6 and TRBJ2-3): GAGVSQSPRYKVTKRGQDVALRCDPISGHVSLYWYRQALGQGPEFLTYFNYEAQQDKSGLPNDRFSAERPEGSISTLTIQRTEQRDSAMYRCASSLGLAGGTDTQYFGPGTRLTVL.

The chain recombines TRBV12-1 with TRBJ2-7; the table calls TRBD1, which could not be checked here. TRBV12-1 is noted as a pseudogene. The CDR3 contains 18 residues. The CDR3 coding sequence is TGTGCCAGCAGCTTTGTCCCGAGGACCCTGGAAACACAGGTCGAGCAGTACTTC. Translating gives CASSFVPRTLETQVEQYF.

The chain combines TRBV4-1 with TRBJ1-1; TRBD1 might be the D (5 bases). Deletions cut 8 bases from V and 0 bases from J, with 13 bases between. CDR1 and CDR2 from the germline V gene are MGHRA and YSYEKL. The CDR3 totals 14 residues. The CDR3 DNA sequence: TGCGCCAGCCGGCGGGACTGGATGAACACTGAAGCTTTCTTT. Translating gives CASRRDWMNTEAFF.

The chain uses TRBV7-2 and TRBJ2-1; D perhaps matches TRBD1 (6 bases). CDR3 size: 15 residues. The germline V and J ends were trimmed by 5 bases and 4 bases, with 15 bases remaining between them. CDR1 and CDR2 (germline): SGHTA, FQGNSA. This chain's CDR3 is CASSQNRVGYNEQFF. The CDR3 bases are TGTGCCAGCAGCCAGAACAGGGTAGGATACAATGAGCAGTTCTTC.

The chain carries TRBV27 and TRBJ1-1; 9 bases match TRBD1. V shed 6 bases and J 1 base; nucleotides not matched to a gene: 12. Germline assignment: CDR1 MNHEY and CDR2 SMNVEV (reference sequence). The CDR3 spans 17 residues. This chain's CDR3 is CASRITGGVSWNTEAFF. The CDR3 nucleotides are TGTGCCAGCAGAATCACAGGGGGCGTCAGTTGGAACACTGAAGCTTTCTTT.

CDR3: CASSRGGLLTGELFF. The CDR3 DNA is TGTGCCAGTAGTAGGGGAGGACTGCTAACCGGGGAGCTGTTTTTT. The rearrangement uses TRBV19 and TRBJ2-2; maybe TRBD2 (6 bases). CDR3 length equals 15 residues. Germline assignment: CDR1 LNHDA and CDR2 SQIVND (reference sequence). Trimming removed 4 bases at V and 5 bases at J, with 14 bases between.

The genes are TRBV7-3 and TRBJ2-3; TRBD2 matches at 9 bases. The germline V gene has CDR1 SGHTA and CDR2 FQGTGA. The V segment lost 0 bases and the J segment 4 bases; nucleotides outside the gene matches: 2. The CDR3 contains 15 residues. CDR3 sequence reads: CASSLTGLAPDTQYF. CDR3 coding DNA: TGTGCCAGCAGCTTAACGGGACTAGCCCCAGATACGCAGTATTTT.

V gene TRBV19 combines with J gene TRBJ1-1; 8 bases line up with TRBD1. The CDR3 loop spans 14 amino acids. Germline CDR1 is LNHDA and CDR2 is SQIVND (reference sequence). The J segment lost 1 base and the V segment lost 7 bases, leaving 5 bases of the junction unmatched. CDR3 amino acids: CASIPTGENTEAFF. In DNA, the CDR3 is TGTGCCAGTATACCGACAGGGGAGAACACTGAAGCTTTCTTT.

This rearrangement joins TRBV6-1 to TRBJ1-2, with 10 bases matching TRBD1. The trim removed 4 bases at V and 0 bases at J, leaving 2 bases unmatched. Germline V CDR1 and CDR2: MNHNS, SASEGT. The CDR3 spans 15 residues. This CDR3 reads CASSGGQGANYGYTF. The CDR3, as DNA: TGTGCCAGCAGTGGCGGACAGGGGGCTAACTATGGCTACACCTTC.

This clone occurred a few times. The chain links TRBV19 to TRBJ2-1; TRBD2 matches at 11 bases. Germline-derived CDR1 and CDR2 are LNHDA and SQIVND (reference sequence). The CDR3 extends over 12 amino acids. The CDR3 here is CASRLAGSGQFF. CDR3 sequence (DNA): TGTGCTTCTCGACTAGCGGGGTCGGGGCAGTTCTTC.

V usage is TRBV4-2 and J usage is TRBJ1-2; 9 bases are a match to TRBD1. Germline CDR1 and CDR2: LGHNA and YNFKEQ. The trim removed 3 bases at V and 6 bases at J, leaving 8 bases unmatched. CDR3 length equals 15 residues. CDR3: CASSQVRDRDDGYTF. The CDR3 DNA reads TGTGCCAGCAGCCAGGTTCGGGACAGGGACGATGGCTACACCTTC.